The 25 T cell receptor beta chains below all came from one sample that was sequenced in a study of early T cells in non-severe SARS-CoV-2 infection. TCRdb re-derived calls from the 5' RACE reads in MiXCR, one entry per CDR3 protein. The data contain roughly 88,000 distinct CDR3 sequences, approximately 15% of them singletons. The sample was whole blood. These receptor sequences come from an adult who was a healthcare worker with PCR-confirmed SARS-CoV-2 infection or an uninfected control (not recorded which).

The chain recombines TRBV6-4 with TRBJ1-5; 11 positions match TRBD1. The V and J ends lost 4 bases and 1 base, in that order; junction bases with no gene match: 3. The CDR3 extends over 16 amino acids. Germline CDR1 MRHNA, CDR2 SNTAGT. This CDR3 is CASSAGTGGSNQPQHF. The DNA of the CDR3 is TGTGCCAGCAGTGCCGGGACAGGGGGGAGCAATCAGCCCCAGCATTTT.

This clonotype was recorded a few times. This chain connects TRBV7-2 to TRBJ2-7; maybe TRBD2 (5 bases). The CDR3 extends over 14 amino acids. In germline, CDR1 is SGHTA, CDR2 FQGNSA. V lost 6 bases to trimming and J lost 3 bases, with 15 bases between them. Here the CDR3 DNA reads TGTGCCAGCAGTTCTGGACTCGCCTACTACGAGCAGTACTTC. Its translation is CASSSGLAYYEQYF.

The chain has TRBV29-1 and TRBJ2-2; D tentatively fits TRBD1 or TRBD2 (5 bases each). V was shortened by 6 bases and J by 1 base, with 15 bases between the two germline ends. CDR1 and CDR2 (germline): SQVTM, ANQGSEA. The CDR3 is made up of 15 amino acids. The CDR3 is CSVHSGAKNTGELFF. The CDR3 DNA reads TGCAGCGTGCACTCCGGGGCGAAGAACACCGGGGAGCTGTTTTTT.

The chain combines TRBV3-1 with TRBJ1-3; D call uncertain. The V end was cut by 4 bases, the J end by 0 bases, with 7 bases between. The germline V gene has CDR1 LGHDT and CDR2 YNNKEL (reference sequence). This CDR3 is 14 amino acids long. CDR3 region: CASSRGFSGNTIYF. The CDR3 nucleotides are TGTGCCAGCAGCCGTGGTTTCTCTGGAAACACCATATATTTT.

This sequence joins TRBV4-2 and TRBJ2-4, with TRBD2 matching over 9 bases. Losses at the gene ends were 5 bases for V and 4 bases for J; bases not matched to a gene: 3. CDR3 length equals 14 residues. Per the germline V gene, CDR1 is LGHNA and CDR2 is YNFKEQ. CDR3 sequence (DNA): TGTGCCAGCAGCGGTAGCGGGGGAAAAAACATTCAGTACTTC. Translated, it gives CASSGSGGKNIQYF.

The rearrangement links TRBV11-2 to TRBJ2-1; 7 bases map to TRBD1. V was clipped by 4 bases and J by 0 bases; unmatched bases: 3. Germline assignment: CDR1 SGHAT and CDR2 FQNNGV. The CDR3 runs 15 residues. The CDR3 nucleotides are TGTGCCAGCAGCTCGGACAGGAGCTCCTACAATGAGCAGTTCTTC. Encoded protein: CASSSDRSSYNEQFF.

This chain joins TRBV2 and TRBJ1-2; D is undetermined. The V and J ends lost 6 bases and 4 bases respectively, with 9 bases between them. Looked up from germline, CDR1 is SNHLY and CDR2 is FYNNEI. The CDR3 is made up of 12 amino acids. Here the CDR3 DNA reads TGTGCCAGCAGCCCCCCCAGCTATGGCTACACCTTC. Translated: CASSPPSYGYTF.

This clonotype showed up many times. The chain uses TRBV3-1 and TRBJ2-7, with 7 bases that match TRBD2. After removal of 4 bases from V and 2 bases from J, the junction contained 5 bases not matched to a gene. Germline V CDR1 and CDR2: LGHDT, YNNKEL (reference sequence). The CDR3 is 14 residues long. CDR3 nucleotide sequence: TGTGCCAGCAGCCTTCAGCGGGGTCCCTACGAGCAGTACTTC. Protein: CASSLQRGPYEQYF.

This chain uses TRBV28 with TRBJ2-3; the D gene is possibly TRBD1 (5 bases). The germline V and J ends were trimmed by 8 bases and 4 bases, with 13 bases remaining between them. The CDR3 totals 13 residues. Germline CDR1 MDHEN, CDR2 SYDVKM. CDR3 amino acids: CASSKGLADTQYF. CDR3 DNA: TGTGCCAGCTCAAAGGGGCTCGCAGATACGCAGTATTTT.

The chain combines TRBV11-2 with TRBJ2-2; the D gene is possibly TRBD2 (5 bases). The CDR3 length is 14 residues. Germline V CDR1 and CDR2: SGHAT, FQNNGV. The V end lost 7 bases, the J end lost 3 bases, and 12 bases lay between the germline ends. CDR3 coding DNA: TGTGCCAGCACCTTTAGGACTGACACCGGGGAGCTGTTTTTT. It encodes CASTFRTDTGELFF.

This clonotype showed up just a few times. The chain combines TRBV12-3 or TRBV12-4 with TRBJ1-5; D unclear. V dropped 2 bases and J dropped 5 bases, with 16 bases sitting between them. The CDR3 length is 16 residues. The CDR3 region is CASSLKVSGNDQPQHF. Here the CDR3 DNA reads TGTGCCAGCAGTTTAAAGGTTAGCGGGAATGATCAGCCCCAGCATTTT.

This clonotype was observed many times. The CDR3 DNA follows: TGTGCCAGCAGCTCAGGGGAAGTGGGCAATCAGCCCCAGCATTTT. It translates to CASSSGEVGNQPQHF. The gene calls are TRBV7-9 and TRBJ1-5; possible D gene TRBD1, 6 bases. The germline V gene encodes CDR1 SEHNR and CDR2 FQNEAQ (reference sequence). The CDR3 consists of 15 residues. V was pared by 4 bases and J by 2 bases, with 12 bases between. Using reference TRBV7-9 and TRBJ1-5 for the parts outside the CDR3, the full variable domain is DTGVSQNPRHKITKRGQNVTFRCDPISEHNRLYWYRQTLGQGPEFLTYFQNEAQLEKSRLLSDRFSAERPKGSFSTLEIQRTEQGDSAMYLCASSSGEVGNQPQHFGDGTRLSIL.

CDR3 protein: CAIRYGGSTDTQYF. DNA for the CDR3: TGTGCCATCAGATACGGGGGTAGCACAGATACGCAGTATTTT. The rearrangement links TRBV10-3 to TRBJ2-3; maybe TRBD2 (6 bases). The CDR3 contains 14 residues. Trimming pared 6 bases from V and 0 bases from J, leaving 10 bases between. In germline, CDR1 is ENHRY, CDR2 SYGVKD.

This clonotype was seen many times. The chain recombines TRBV9 with TRBJ1-2; the D gene is possibly TRBD1 (6 bases). The CDR3 loop spans 14 amino acids. CDR1 and CDR2 (germline): SGDLS, YYNGEE. V shed 3 bases and J shed 4 bases, with 13 bases lying between them. The CDR3 coding sequence is TGTGCCAGCAGCGACGGACAGACCCCCTATGGCTACACCTTC. Amino acids: CASSDGQTPYGYTF.

This clonotype was counted many times. The chain joins TRBV19 to TRBJ1-2, with D possibly being TRBD1 (5 bases). Germline V gene lookup returns CDR1 LNHDA and CDR2 SQIVND (reference sequence). The V end lost 4 bases, the J end lost 0 bases, and 12 bases lay between the germline ends. CDR3 size: 15 residues. Here the CDR3 reads CASSTTGPANYGYTF. CDR3 bases: TGTGCCAGTAGTACAACAGGCCCAGCTAACTATGGCTACACCTTC. The whole variable domain, remainder taken from reference TRBV19 and TRBJ1-2, is DGGITQSPKYLFRKEGQNVTLSCEQNLNHDAMYWYRQDPGQGLRLIYYSQIVNDFQKGDIAEGYSVSREKKESFPLTVTSAQKNPTAFYLCASSTTGPANYGYTFGSGTRLTVV.

This clonotype has just a few counts. The chain combines TRBV29-1 with TRBJ1-4, with a tentative D call TRBD1 (6 bases). The V gene lost 6 bases and the J gene lost 12 bases, with 14 bases spanning the gap. This CDR3 region has 11 residues. CDR1 and CDR2 from the germline V gene are SQVTM and ANQGSEA. The DNA of the CDR3 is TGCAGCGTGGGCACGGGACATCAACTGTTTTTT. Protein product: CSVGTGHQLFF.

The chain's CDR3 is CASSQVGLAIDTQYF. CDR3 nucleotides: TGCGCCAGCAGCCAAGTGGGACTAGCGATAGATACGCAGTATTTT. V and J are TRBV4-1 and TRBJ2-3; 10 bases are shared with TRBD2. Germline CDR1 is MGHRA and CDR2 is YSYEKL. V was clipped by 1 base and J by 5 bases; unmatched bases: 3. The CDR3 runs 15 residues.

This chain connects TRBV3-1 to TRBJ1-1, with 9 bases that match TRBD1. Germline V lookup: CDR1 LGHDT, CDR2 YNNKEL (reference sequence). This CDR3 region has 15 residues. V shed 5 bases and J 7 bases; nucleotides not matched to a gene: 11. The DNA for the CDR3 is TGTGCCAGCAGCTCCCCGGGACAGGGTAGCATTGAAGCTTTCTTT. This translates into CASSSPGQGSIEAFF. The entire variable domain, with the rest obtained from reference TRBV3-1 and TRBJ1-1, is as follows: DTAVSQTPKYLVTQMGNDKSIKCEQNLGHDTMYWYKQDSKKFLKIMFSYNNKELIINETVPNRFSPKSPDKAHLNLHINSLELGDSAVYFCASSSPGQGSIEAFFGQGTRLTVV.

The rearrangement uses TRBV20-1 and TRBJ2-7; 9 bases fit TRBD1. J lost 2 bases, V lost 3 bases, and 8 bases had no gene match. In germline, CDR1 is DFQATT, CDR2 SNEGSKA (reference sequence). The CDR3 has 15 residues. CDR3 protein: CSASPSTGGPYEQYF. CDR3 DNA: TGCAGTGCTAGCCCCTCGACAGGGGGACCCTACGAGCAGTACTTC.

The chain joins TRBV4-3 to TRBJ1-1; TRBD1 matches at 7 bases. The CDR3 runs 15 residues. Germline V gives CDR1 LGHNA, CDR2 YSLEER. Trimming removed 0 bases from V and 0 bases from J; junction bases left unmatched: 1. The CDR3 DNA is TGCGCCAGCAGCCAAGATCAGGGGGTGAACACTGAAGCTTTCTTT. As protein: CASSQDQGVNTEAFF.

This clonotype was seen more than once but under ten times. The V and J genes are TRBV7-3 and TRBJ1-1; 7 bases map to TRBD1. The V segment lost 5 bases and the J segment 3 bases; nucleotides outside the gene matches: 6. The germline V gene has CDR1 SGHTA and CDR2 FQGTGA. The CDR3 is made up of 14 amino acids. The CDR3 nucleotides are TGTGCCAGCAGCCCCCACAGGGGAGACACTGAAGCTTTCTTT. Translation: CASSPHRGDTEAFF.

Turning to this clonotype: This may be a read error: a much more frequent sequence differs by one nucleotide. The V gene is TRBV14, the J gene TRBJ2-1; D uncertain. Germline CDR1 reads SGHDN; CDR2 reads FVKESK. The CDR3 sequence is 13 residues long. The CDR3 DNA is TGTGCCGGCAGCCAAGTCAGGAGTTATAAGCAGTTCTTC. Translating it yields CAGSQVRSYKQFF.

The chain carries TRBV14 and TRBJ2-3, with 12 nucleotides matching TRBD2. This CDR3 has 18 amino acids. The germline CDR1 and CDR2 sequences are SGHDN and FVKESK. V lost 1 base, J lost 3 bases, and 8 bases stayed unmatched. The CDR3 loop reads CASSQVLAGGPATDTQYF. CDR3 nucleotide sequence: TGTGCCAGCAGCCAAGTTCTAGCGGGGGGGCCAGCAACAGATACGCAGTATTTT.

This clonotype was observed a handful of times. The genes are TRBV7-9 and TRBJ1-5; 8 bases match TRBD1. The CDR3 has 15 residues. V gave up 5 bases and J gave up 4 bases; unmatched junction bases: 7. Germline values: CDR1 SEHNR, CDR2 FQNEAQ (reference sequence). CDR3 in DNA: TGTGCCAGCAGCACGGACAGGGCCTCGAATCAGCCCCAGCATTTT. This translates into CASSTDRASNQPQHF.

The chain joins TRBV6-4 to TRBJ2-6, with D possibly matching TRBD2 (6 bases). V was clipped by 4 bases and J by 8 bases, with 15 bases between them. The CDR3 is 15 amino acids. Germline-derived CDR1 and CDR2 are MRHNA and SNTAGT. The DNA of the CDR3 is TGTGCCAGCAGTGTGGAGGGTAGAGGGACCAACGTCCTGACTTTC. This translates into CASSVEGRGTNVLTF.